This TCR beta chain was identified during a study of cytomegalovirus exposure and HLA in healthy donors. In the PCR, 60 Vbeta and 13 Jbeta primers were used. Measured with immunoSEQ multiplex PCR; TCRdb has only the in-frame clones, and not every one. This table holds around 150,000 clones, approximately 67% found once. Per germline, CDR1 LNHDA and CDR2 SQIVND (reference sequence). The germline V and J ends were trimmed by 0 bases and 12 bases, with 12 bases remaining between them. CDR3 length: 13 residues. This clonotype originated in a woman aged 18-35 years in good health and CMV-seropositive. The sequencing input was PBMCs. The chain recombines TRBV19 with TRBJ2-1, with no clear D. The CDR3 is CASSIEVTAAQFF. For the CDR3, the DNA is TGTGCCAGTAGTATAGAGGTTACGGCGGCGCAGTTCTTC.